This T cell receptor (beta chain) was sequenced in a study of cytomegalovirus exposure and HLA in healthy donors. General study points: As was reported, the HLA-A and HLA-B alleles of most subjects were accurately predicted from TCR beta sequences. Productive status was seen about 87% or about 30% of the time for most TCR beta V segments in an earlier analysis.

All the people who gave samples were healthy bone marrow donors. The germline CDR1 and CDR2 sequences are LGHNA and YNFKEQ. V lost 1 base and J lost 9; bases outside the gene matches: 2. CDR3 length: 15 amino acids. With respect to this clone: The target antigen is unknown.

In the PCR, 60 Vbeta and 13 Jbeta primers were used. Some clones are missing from TCRdb's copy, which holds only in-frame ones; the method was immunoSEQ multiplex PCR. The sample has about 200,000 clones; 79% are singletons. The receptor's source is a girl under 18 in good health and CMV-seropositive. J is TRBJ2-1 and V is TRBV4-2, with 14 bases fitting TRBD2. The specimen sequenced was PBMCs. DNA of the CDR3: TGTGCCAGCAGCCAAGGGACTAGCGGGGGGTCTGAGCAGTTCTTC. Protein product: CASSQGTSGGSEQFF.